These 6 T cell receptor beta chains came from one sample sequenced in a study of T cell responses to AZD1222 COVID-19 vaccine (dated by TCRdb to about 2021). The sample's time point label, decoded: baseline before first vaccination. Library method: the immunoSEQ multiplex PCR assay. What TCRdb holds here is the immuneACCESS table cut down to in-frame rearrangements. Part of the clones is not present; checked against another copy, under half of the missing clones reflect an unresolved V gene, and the others are unexplained. In this sample the table shows more than 95,000 clones, about 85% of which occur a single time. The ten top clones hold 4.4% of the sample. This sample comprised peripheral blood, obtained on day 0 of AZD1222 vaccination. Receptor source: an adult in good health.

This clone was seen only once. This rearrangement joins TRBV4-2 to TRBJ2-4, with D tentatively TRBD2 (5 bases). The CDR3 totals 15 residues. V was shortened by 2 bases and J by 6 bases, with 14 bases between the two germline ends. The germline gives CDR1 LGHNA, CDR2 YNFKEQ. In DNA form, the CDR3 reads TGTGCCAGCAGCCAACAACCCTTGGGAGTAAACATTCAGTACTTC. This encodes CASSQQPLGVNIQYF.

The chain joins TRBV3-1 (or the pseudogene TRBV3-2) to TRBJ2-1; no definite D call. Trimming removed 1 base from V and 7 bases from J, with 17 bases in between. CDR3 length equals 16 residues. Looked up from germline, CDR1 is LGHDT and CDR2 is YNNKEL (reference sequence). CDR3: CASSQVDGPRWNEQFF. CDR3 sequence (DNA): TGTGCCAGCAGCCAAGTTGATGGTCCCAGATGGAATGAGCAGTTCTTC.

The chain is built from TRBV6-5 and TRBJ2-4; D gene uncertain. Trimming pared 6 bases from V and 1 base from J, leaving 10 bases between. Per germline, CDR1 MNHEY and CDR2 SVGAGI. This CDR3 region has 14 residues. The CDR3 region is CASRGFRAKNIQYF. The DNA of the CDR3 is TGTGCCAGCAGGGGATTTCGGGCCAAAAACATTCAGTACTTC.

This clone appeared many times. The chain has TRBV9 and TRBJ1-1, with TRBD1 matching over 9 bases. The CDR3 contains 14 residues. Germline V gene lookup returns CDR1 SGDLS and CDR2 YYNGEE. V was clipped by 4 bases and J by 7 bases; unmatched bases: 8. In nucleotides, the CDR3 is TGTGCCAGCAGCCCTCACGGGACAGGGAATGAAGCTTTCTTT. It translates to CASSPHGTGNEAFF.

The V call is TRBV2, the J call TRBJ1-6; D is perhaps TRBD1 (5 bases). The CDR3 loop spans 16 amino acids. Germline V CDR1 and CDR2: SNHLY, FYNNEI. V lost 3 bases and J 4 bases, leaving 13 bases between the germline ends. CDR3 sequence (DNA): TGTGCCAGCAGTGAGTCCGGGACGGAGTATAATTCACCCCTCCACTTT. This codes for CASSESGTEYNSPLHF. The full variable domain, its missing parts supplied by reference TRBV2 and TRBJ1-6, is EPEVTQTPSHQVTQMGQEVILRCVPISNHLYFYWYRQILGQKVEFLVSFYNNEISEKSEIFDDQFSVERPDGSNFTLKIRSTKLEDSAMYFCASSESGTEYNSPLHFGNGTRLTVT.

The CDR3 reads CASSLRTPGDIQYF. As DNA, the CDR3 is TGCGCCAGCAGCTTGAGGACCCCCGGCGACATTCAGTACTTC. The chain joins TRBV5-1 to TRBJ2-4; the D is unclear. The V end lost 1 base, the J end lost 8 bases, and 13 bases lay between the germline ends. The CDR3 is made up of 14 amino acids. Germline values: CDR1 SGHRS, CDR2 YFSETQ. The whole variable domain, remainder taken from reference TRBV5-1 and TRBJ2-4, is KAGVTQTPRYLIKTRGQQVTLSCSPISGHRSVSWYQQTPGQGLQFLFEYFSETQRNKGNFPGRFSGRQFSNSRSEMNVSTLELGDSALYLCASSLRTPGDIQYFGAGTRLSVL.